This TCR beta chain was observed in a study of cytotoxic CD8 clonotypes in ibrutinib-treated CLL. At the level of the study: Partial responses numbered some 24 and complete responses 2; after a median approximately 70 months, roughly 15 stayed remitted and some twelve progressed. The authors obtained response samples at a median of approximately 11 months of treatment, range 6 to 36.

Per germline, CDR1 SQVTM and CDR2 ANQGSEA. This CDR3 contains 13 residues. V was cut by 3 bases and J by 0 bases, with 8 bases left in between. Clones were sequenced by immunoSEQ multiplex PCR, and TCRdb holds only the in-frame ones, with some missing. Of around 200,000 clones in the sample, 70% are singletons; the top ten hold around 5.9%. This clone was recorded a few times. Antigen specificity is unknown. General study results and limits: The study sampled sustained-remission and progressing patients at different times. Contraction or stability on treatment was seen for public clonotypes, which were uncommon.

The sample consisted of PBMCs, taken after 12 months of ibrutinib treatment. The J gene is TRBJ1-1, the V gene TRBV29-1, with a possible D match to TRBD1 (6 bases). The receptor was derived from a human donor with chronic lymphocytic leukemia. CDR3 region: CSVEDSLNTEAFF. The CDR3 DNA sequence: TGCAGCGTTGAGGACAGCCTGAACACTGAAGCTTTCTTT. Supplemented by reference TRBV29-1 and TRBJ1-1, the full variable domain reads SAVISQKPSRDICQRGTSLTIQCQVDSQVTMMFWYRQQPGQSLTLIATANQGSEATYESGFVIDKFPISRPNLTFSTLTVSNMSPEDSSIYLCSVEDSLNTEAFFGQGTRLTVV.